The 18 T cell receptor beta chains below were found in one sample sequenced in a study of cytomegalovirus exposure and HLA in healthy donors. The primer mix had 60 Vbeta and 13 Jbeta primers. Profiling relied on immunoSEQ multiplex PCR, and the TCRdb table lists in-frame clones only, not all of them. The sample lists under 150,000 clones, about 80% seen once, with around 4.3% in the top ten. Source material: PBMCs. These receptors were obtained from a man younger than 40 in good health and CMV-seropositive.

The CDR3 nucleotides read TGTGCCAGCAGCCGAGGGGGGGCCGGAGAGACCCAGTACTTC. Translating it yields CASSRGGAGETQYF. This chain links TRBV25-1 with TRBJ2-5, with D possibly TRBD2 on 7 matching bases. This CDR3 spans 14 amino acids. The V gene lost 6 bases and the J gene lost 4 bases, with 15 bases spanning the gap. Germline V lookup: CDR1 MGHDK, CDR2 SYGVNS.

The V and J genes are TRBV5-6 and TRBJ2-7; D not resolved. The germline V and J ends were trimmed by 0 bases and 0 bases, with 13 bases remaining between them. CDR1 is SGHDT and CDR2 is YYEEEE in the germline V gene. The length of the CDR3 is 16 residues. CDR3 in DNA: TGTGCCAGCAGCTTGGTTCTGGCGGTGGACTCCTACGAGCAGTACTTC. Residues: CASSLVLAVDSYEQYF. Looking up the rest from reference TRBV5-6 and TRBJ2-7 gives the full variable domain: DAGVTQSPTHLIKTRGQQVTLRCSPKSGHDTVSWYQQALGQGPQFIFQYYEEEERQRGNFPDRFSGHQFPNYSSELNVNALLLGDSALYLCASSLVLAVDSYEQYFGPGTRLTVT.

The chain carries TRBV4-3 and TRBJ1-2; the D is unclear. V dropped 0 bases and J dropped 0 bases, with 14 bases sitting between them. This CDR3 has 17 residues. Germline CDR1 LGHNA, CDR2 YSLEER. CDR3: CASSQDVTRGANYGYTF. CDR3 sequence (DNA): TGCGCCAGCAGCCAAGATGTCACACGGGGAGCTAACTATGGCTACACCTTC.

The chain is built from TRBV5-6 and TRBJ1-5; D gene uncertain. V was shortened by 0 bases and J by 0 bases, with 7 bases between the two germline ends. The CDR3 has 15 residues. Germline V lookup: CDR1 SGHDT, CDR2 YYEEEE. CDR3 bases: TGTGCCAGCAGCTTGGGACTCATTAGCAATCAGCCCCAGCATTTT. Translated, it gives CASSLGLISNQPQHF.

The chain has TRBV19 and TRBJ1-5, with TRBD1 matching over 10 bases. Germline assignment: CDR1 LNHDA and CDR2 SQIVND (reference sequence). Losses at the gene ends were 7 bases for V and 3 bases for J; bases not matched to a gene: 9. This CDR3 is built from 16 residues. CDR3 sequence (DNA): TGTGCCAGTATGAAAGTGGGACAGGGGTACAATCAGCCCCAGCATTTT. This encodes CASMKVGQGYNQPQHF.

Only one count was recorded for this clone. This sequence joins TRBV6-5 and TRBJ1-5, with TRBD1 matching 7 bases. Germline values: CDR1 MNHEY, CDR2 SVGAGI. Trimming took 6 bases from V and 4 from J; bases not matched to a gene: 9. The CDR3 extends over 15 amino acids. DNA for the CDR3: TGTGCCAGCAGCGCAACAGGGGCGCTTAATCAGCCCCAGCATTTT. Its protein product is CASSATGALNQPQHF.

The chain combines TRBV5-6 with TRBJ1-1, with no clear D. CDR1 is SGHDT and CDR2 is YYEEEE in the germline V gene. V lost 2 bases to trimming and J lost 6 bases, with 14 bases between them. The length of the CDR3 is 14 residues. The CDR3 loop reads CASSFGRSLAEAFF. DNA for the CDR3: TGTGCCAGCAGCTTCGGAAGGAGTCTAGCTGAAGCTTTCTTT.

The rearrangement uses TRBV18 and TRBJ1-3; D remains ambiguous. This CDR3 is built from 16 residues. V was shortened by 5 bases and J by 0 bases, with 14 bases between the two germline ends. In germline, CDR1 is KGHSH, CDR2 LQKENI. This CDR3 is CASSTFTSPSGNTIYF. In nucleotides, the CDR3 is TGTGCCAGCTCAACCTTCACATCGCCCTCTGGAAACACCATATATTTT.

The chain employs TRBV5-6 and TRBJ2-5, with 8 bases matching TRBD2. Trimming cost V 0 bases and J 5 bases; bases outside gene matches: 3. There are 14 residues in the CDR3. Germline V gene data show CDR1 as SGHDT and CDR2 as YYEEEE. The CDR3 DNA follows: TGTGCCAGCAGCTTGGTTCGCGGGAGGGAGACCCAGTACTTC. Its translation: CASSLVRGRETQYF.

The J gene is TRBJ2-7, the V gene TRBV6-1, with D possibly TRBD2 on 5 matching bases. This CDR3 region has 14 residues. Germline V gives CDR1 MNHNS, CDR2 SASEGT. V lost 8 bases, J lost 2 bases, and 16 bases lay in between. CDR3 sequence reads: CASPDGLPPYEQYF. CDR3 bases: TGTGCCAGCCCCGACGGACTCCCCCCCTACGAGCAGTACTTC.

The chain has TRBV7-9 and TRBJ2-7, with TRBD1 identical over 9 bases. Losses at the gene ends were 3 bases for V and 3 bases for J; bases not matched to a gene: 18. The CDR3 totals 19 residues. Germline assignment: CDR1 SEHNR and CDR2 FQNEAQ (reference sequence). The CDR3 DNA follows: TGTGCCAGCAGCTTCCGGACAGGGGCCGCCCCCCGTAGTAACTACGAGCAGTACTTC. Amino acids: CASSFRTGAAPRSNYEQYF.

The CDR3: CASGSGTGGRETQYF. The CDR3 nucleotides are TGTGCTAGTGGTTCCGGGACAGGGGGGAGGGAGACCCAGTACTTC. This chain joins TRBV12-5 and TRBJ2-5, with TRBD1 matching 11 bases. Looked up from germline, CDR1 is LGHNT and CDR2 is FRNRAP. The CDR3 extends over 15 amino acids. V was clipped by 4 bases and J by 5 bases; unmatched bases: 6.

The CDR3 sequence is CASSEGTGGRADTQYF. The CDR3 coding sequence is TGTGCCAGCAGTGAAGGGACAGGGGGGAGGGCAGATACGCAGTATTTT. The rearrangement uses TRBV2 and TRBJ2-3, with 10 bases fitting TRBD1. Germline V gives CDR1 SNHLY, CDR2 FYNNEI. The CDR3 has 16 residues. V shed 1 base and J 4 bases; nucleotides not matched to a gene: 5.

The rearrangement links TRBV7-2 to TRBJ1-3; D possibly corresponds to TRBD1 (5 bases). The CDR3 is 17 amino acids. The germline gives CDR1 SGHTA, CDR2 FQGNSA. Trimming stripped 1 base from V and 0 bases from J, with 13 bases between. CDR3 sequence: CASSLGYRRISGNTIYF. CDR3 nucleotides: TGTGCCAGCAGCTTAGGATACAGGAGAATCTCTGGAAACACCATATATTTT.

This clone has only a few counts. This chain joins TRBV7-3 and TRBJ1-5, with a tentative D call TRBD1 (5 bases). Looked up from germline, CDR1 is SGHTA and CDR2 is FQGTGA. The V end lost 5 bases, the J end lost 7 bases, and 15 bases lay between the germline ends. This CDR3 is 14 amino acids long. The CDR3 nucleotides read TGTGCCAGCAGCCCCGACAGTAACGAACAGCCCCAGCATTTT. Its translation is CASSPDSNEQPQHF.

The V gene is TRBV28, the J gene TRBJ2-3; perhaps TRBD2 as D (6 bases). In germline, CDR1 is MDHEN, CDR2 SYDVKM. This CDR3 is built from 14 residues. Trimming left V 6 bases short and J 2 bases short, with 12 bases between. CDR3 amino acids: CASSPTSFTDTQYF. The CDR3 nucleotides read TGTGCCAGCAGCCCGACTAGTTTCACAGATACGCAGTATTTT.

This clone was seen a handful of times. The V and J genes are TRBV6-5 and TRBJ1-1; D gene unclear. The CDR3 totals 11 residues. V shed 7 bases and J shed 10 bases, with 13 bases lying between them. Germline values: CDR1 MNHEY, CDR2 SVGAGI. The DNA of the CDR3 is TGTGCCAGCACCCACGGAGCCCTAGCTTTCTTT. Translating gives CASTHGALAFF.

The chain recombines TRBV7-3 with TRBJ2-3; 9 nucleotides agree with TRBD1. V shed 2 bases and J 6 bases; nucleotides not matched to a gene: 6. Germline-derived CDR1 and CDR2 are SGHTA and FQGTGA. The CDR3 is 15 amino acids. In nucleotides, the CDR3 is TGTGCCAGCAGCTTACTGGGACAGGGTGGGGATACGCAGTATTTT. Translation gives CASSLLGQGGDTQYF.